This TCR beta chain was recorded in a study of blood T cell repertoires in COVID-19 (TCRdb year 2020). About the study as a whole: The collaborator samples originated in the United States, Italy and Spain and spanned the acute and convalescent phases of COVID-19. The prospective study material was composed of cDNA or gDNA derived from T cells, B-cell-depleted T cells, or PBMCs. Where available, HLA class I and class II types were taken from metadata supplied by the sample provider and were not determined by assay-based typing. Sample metadata almost always included a de-identified subject ID, COVID-19 status, age in years and sex. The repertoires were made available in a free public database intended to serve as a resource for research on the immune response to SARS-CoV-2. Samples were obtained from the ongoing ImmuneRACE study (first 160 participants) and from over a thousand subjects provided by 6 global collaborators. Subjects who had been exposed to COVID-19, were actively infected with it, or had recovered from it provided the deeply sampled blood TCRbeta repertoires that made up the dataset.

Overall results and qualifications from the work: The quantity of clinical and demographic metadata differed by source and by participant and was supplied without curation.

Points on this clone: The clone's antigen remains unknown. One base away there is no much larger clone; base qualities are not given.

Each collaborating institution followed its own protocols to collect whole blood in K2EDTA tubes. For TCRbeta analysis, collaborators shipped samples in one of three forms: frozen whole blood, isolated PBMCs, or DNA extracted from either of those sample types. CDR1 SGHVS and CDR2 FQNEAQ were looked up in the germline V gene. The CDR3 covers 14 residues, taking in both the cysteine and the phenylalanine. The DNA shown is the 42-base CDR3, in frame from base 1. V is cut by 5 bases and J by 2 bases, and the space between the germline ends is 11 bases. TCRbeta CDR3 regions were amplified from genomic DNA by means of the immunoSEQ Assay, a bias-controlled multiplex PCR. In the authors' own workflow: The number of nucleated cells in each sample was estimated from the amplification of reference gene primers within the assay. To quantify the absolute abundance of each unique TCRbeta CDR3 rearrangement, sequence reads were collapsed and filtered. For each sample, productive Simpson clonality was calculated as the square root of Simpson's diversity index over productive rearrangements. Not all clones reach the TCRdb copy of this immuneACCESS table, which keeps in-frame sequences only. Checked studies attribute under half of the gap to unresolved V genes and leave the rest unexplained. The D gene and trimming were derived from the DNA, and the V and J assignments and clone size from that table. For this sample the table gives 250,000 to 350,000 clones, of which approximately 90% were detected only once. In total, the top ten clones hold around 2.1% of the sample.

The origin of this receptor is a man between 18 and 35 years old with active or convalescent COVID-19. The specimen was peripheral blood. The chain joins TRBV7-8 to TRBJ2-3; the D gene cannot be named for sure. The CDR3 amino acid sequence is: CASSRLRVTDTQYF. The DNA sequence is given as TGTGCCAGCAGCCGCCTAAGAGTCACAGATACGCAGTATTTT.